The TCR beta chain described here comes from a study of blood T cell repertoires in COVID-19. For the study at large: T cells, B-cell-depleted T cells, or PBMCs supplied cDNA or gDNA.

This clone turned up a few times. Clones were read by immunoSEQ multiplex PCR, and TCRdb kept only the in-frame ones, dropping some. The sample comprises tens of thousands of clones, about 75% of which are singletons, and 8% to 10% rests with the top ten. This TCR was recovered from a man aged 70 or older with active or convalescent COVID-19. The sequenced sample consisted of peripheral blood.

CDR3 in amino acids: CASSLVRGGTDTQYF. CDR3 sequence (DNA): TGTGCCAGCAGCTTAGTGCGGGGGGGCACAGATACGCAGTATTTT. The V and J genes are TRBV11-3 and TRBJ2-3, with 8 nucleotides matching TRBD2. The CDR3 spans 15 residues. V lost 1 base to trimming and J lost 1 base; unmatched junction nucleotides: 1. Germline V gives CDR1 SGHNT, CDR2 YENEEA.